These T cell receptor beta chains were read from a single sample in a study of blood T cell repertoires in COVID-19. This table comes from immunoSEQ multiplex PCR, and its TCRdb copy is limited to in-frame clones, with some not included. This table holds fewer than 350,000 clones, about 89% found once. The source material was peripheral blood. Receptor source: a woman between 50 and 59 years old who had recovered from COVID-19. Each CDR3 is given with its conserved first and last residue. A D gene is named only where the DNA matches it firmly. Clone size is stated in some rows and not others, as once, few, many or a class when expanded.

j_gene: TRBJ1-1
d_gene: -
v_gene: TRBV3-1/TRBV3-2
abundance: -
CDR3aa: CASSLPGQNTEAFF
CDR3nt: TGTGCCAGCAGCCTCCCGGGACAGAACACTGAAGCTTTCTTT

j_gene: TRBJ2-5
d_gene: TRBD2
v_gene: TRBV7-2
abundance: -
CDR3aa: CASSSQRLAAQETQYF
CDR3nt: TGTGCCAGCAGCTCGCAGCGACTAGCGGCGCAAGAGACCCAGTACTTC

j_gene: TRBJ2-2
d_gene: TRBD1
v_gene: TRBV2
abundance: -
CDR3aa: CASNPTGGNTGELFF
CDR3nt: TGTGCCAGCAACCCGACAGGGGGCAACACCGGGGAGCTGTTTTTT

j_gene: TRBJ1-1
d_gene: TRBD1
v_gene: TRBV20-1
abundance: -
CDR3aa: CSASGGQGPMNTEAFF
CDR3nt: TGCAGTGCTAGTGGGGGACAGGGTCCCATGAACACTGAAGCTTTCTTT

j_gene: TRBJ2-1
d_gene: -
v_gene: TRBV28
abundance: once
CDR3aa: CASSYLVGNEQFF
CDR3nt: TGTGCCAGCAGCTACCTAGTAGGCAATGAGCAGTTCTTC

j_gene: TRBJ2-1
d_gene: -
v_gene: TRBV5-5
abundance: -
CDR3aa: CASSSGTSRNEQFF
CDR3nt: TGTGCCAGCAGCTCCGGGACTTCGAGGAATGAGCAGTTCTTC

j_gene: TRBJ1-1
d_gene: -
v_gene: TRBV9
abundance: -
CDR3aa: CASSVGTGLNTEAFF
CDR3nt: TGTGCCAGCAGCGTAGGAACAGGCCTGAACACTGAAGCTTTCTTT

j_gene: TRBJ2-1
d_gene: TRBD2
v_gene: TRBV29-1
abundance: -
CDR3aa: CSVDATSGREQFF
CDR3nt: TGCAGCGTTGACGCGACTAGCGGGCGTGAGCAGTTCTTC

j_gene: TRBJ1-3
d_gene: -
v_gene: TRBV6-5
abundance: -
CDR3aa: CASSYGGQPGNTIYF
CDR3nt: TGTGCCAGCAGTTATGGCGGGCAGCCTGGAAACACCATATATTTT

j_gene: TRBJ1-6
d_gene: TRBD1
v_gene: TRBV4-1
abundance: -
CDR3aa: CASSQDRQGLSPLHF
CDR3nt: TGCGCCAGCAGCCAAGATCGACAGGGCCTTTCACCCCTCCACTTT

j_gene: TRBJ1-1
d_gene: -
v_gene: TRBV5-1
abundance: -
CDR3aa: CASSLSGQTEAFF
CDR3nt: TGCGCCAGCAGCTTATCAGGACAGACTGAAGCTTTCTTT

j_gene: TRBJ2-7
d_gene: TRBD2
v_gene: TRBV15
abundance: -
CDR3aa: CATSRERPGLAGPRTFYEQYF
CDR3nt: TGTGCCACCAGCAGAGAGAGACCGGGACTAGCGGGACCGAGAACCTTTTACGAGCAGTACTTC

j_gene: TRBJ2-7
d_gene: -
v_gene: TRBV5-1
abundance: -
CDR3aa: CASSQPGDFDEQYF
CDR3nt: TGCGCCAGCAGTCAGCCAGGGGATTTCGACGAGCAGTACTTC

j_gene: TRBJ1-2
d_gene: -
v_gene: TRBV24-1
abundance: -
CDR3aa: CATSDSPFYGYTF
CDR3nt: TGTGCCACCAGTGATTCTCCCTTCTATGGCTACACCTTC

j_gene: TRBJ1-4
d_gene: TRBD1
v_gene: TRBV30
abundance: once
CDR3aa: CAWRIQGNEKLFF
CDR3nt: TGTGCCTGGAGAATACAGGGGAATGAAAAACTGTTTTTT

j_gene: TRBJ1-5
d_gene: -
v_gene: TRBV27
abundance: -
CDR3aa: CASRTRDGQPQHF
CDR3nt: TGTGCCAGCAGGACCAGGGATGGACAGCCCCAGCATTTT

j_gene: TRBJ2-5
d_gene: TRBD1
v_gene: TRBV28
abundance: -
CDR3aa: CASSKGTGFGQETQYF
CDR3nt: TGTGCCAGCAGTAAAGGGACAGGCTTTGGGCAAGAGACCCAGTACTTC

j_gene: TRBJ2-7
d_gene: -
v_gene: TRBV5-1
abundance: -
CDR3aa: CASSLDGFYEQYF
CDR3nt: TGCGCCAGCAGCTTAGACGGGTTCTACGAGCAGTACTTC

j_gene: TRBJ1-2
d_gene: TRBD1
v_gene: TRBV12-5
abundance: -
CDR3aa: CASGLGTGAYGYTF
CDR3nt: TGTGCTAGTGGTTTGGGGACAGGAGCCTATGGCTACACCTTC

j_gene: TRBJ2-7
d_gene: TRBD2
v_gene: TRBV7-2
abundance: -
CDR3aa: CASSPTREGTYEQYF
CDR3nt: TGTGCCAGCAGCCCCACGAGGGAGGGTACCTACGAGCAGTACTTC

j_gene: TRBJ2-1
d_gene: TRBD2
v_gene: TRBV5-4
abundance: -
CDR3aa: CASSIGTSGIYEQFF
CDR3nt: TGTGCCAGCAGCATCGGGACTAGCGGGATATATGAGCAGTTCTTC

j_gene: TRBJ2-3
d_gene: -
v_gene: TRBV6-5
abundance: -
CDR3aa: CATRRGDTQYF
CDR3nt: TGTGCCACCAGGAGGGGGGATACGCAGTATTTT

j_gene: TRBJ1-1
d_gene: -
v_gene: TRBV5-4
abundance: -
CDR3aa: CASSLGGGGRNTEAFF
CDR3nt: TGTGCCAGCAGTTTGGGAGGGGGGGGAAGAAACACTGAAGCTTTCTTT

j_gene: TRBJ1-1
d_gene: -
v_gene: TRBV30
abundance: -
CDR3aa: CAWSGGTPNTEAFF
CDR3nt: TGTGCCTGGAGTGGAGGGACACCGAACACTGAAGCTTTCTTT

j_gene: TRBJ2-7
d_gene: -
v_gene: TRBV7-9
abundance: -
CDR3aa: CASQGGRSYEQYF
CDR3nt: TGTGCCAGCCAGGGGGGAAGGTCCTACGAGCAGTACTTC

j_gene: TRBJ2-3
d_gene: TRBD2
v_gene: TRBV6-1
abundance: -
CDR3aa: CASSVPGLLSTDTQYF
CDR3nt: TGTGCCAGCAGTGTCCCGGGACTACTTAGCACAGATACGCAGTATTTT

j_gene: TRBJ1-2
d_gene: TRBD1
v_gene: TRBV3-1/TRBV3-2
abundance: -
CDR3aa: CASSHKTGPEGYTF
CDR3nt: TGTGCCAGCAGTCATAAGACAGGGCCGGAAGGCTACACCTTC

j_gene: TRBJ2-7
d_gene: -
v_gene: TRBV28
abundance: -
CDR3aa: CASSLGQAPYEQYF
CDR3nt: TGTGCCAGCAGTTTAGGTCAGGCCCCCTACGAGCAGTACTTC

j_gene: TRBJ2-1
d_gene: -
v_gene: TRBV3-1/TRBV3-2
abundance: -
CDR3aa: CASSQVLRLYNEQFF
CDR3nt: TGTGCCAGCAGCCAAGTACTCCGACTGTACAATGAGCAGTTCTTC

j_gene: TRBJ2-5
d_gene: TRBD1
v_gene: TRBV2
abundance: -
CDR3aa: CASNSQGAWETQYF
CDR3nt: TGTGCCAGCAATTCCCAGGGGGCCTGGGAGACCCAGTACTTC

j_gene: TRBJ2-7
d_gene: -
v_gene: TRBV9
abundance: -
CDR3aa: CASSDLGRGNEQYF
CDR3nt: TGTGCCAGCAGCGATCTGGGGAGGGGGAACGAGCAGTACTTC

j_gene: TRBJ2-3
d_gene: TRBD2
v_gene: TRBV7-3
abundance: -
CDR3aa: CASSLGTSGPSTDTQYF
CDR3nt: TGTGCCAGCAGCCTCGGGACTAGCGGGCCGAGCACAGATACGCAGTATTTT

j_gene: TRBJ2-7
d_gene: -
v_gene: TRBV19
abundance: -
CDR3aa: CASKRLGGEQYF
CDR3nt: TGTGCCAGTAAAAGGTTAGGAGGCGAGCAGTACTTC

j_gene: TRBJ2-6
d_gene: TRBD1
v_gene: TRBV28
abundance: -
CDR3aa: CASSGQGSVRGGANVLTF
CDR3nt: TGTGCCAGCAGTGGACAGGGGTCGGTTCGTGGAGGGGCCAACGTCCTGACTTTC

j_gene: TRBJ2-1
d_gene: TRBD2
v_gene: TRBV15
abundance: -
CDR3aa: CATSRDLAGLYNEQFF
CDR3nt: TGTGCCACCAGCAGAGATCTAGCGGGACTTTACAATGAGCAGTTCTTC

j_gene: TRBJ1-2
d_gene: -
v_gene: TRBV6-6
abundance: -
CDR3aa: CASSYYGRGYTF
CDR3nt: TGTGCCAGCAGTTACTACGGTCGGGGCTACACCTTC

j_gene: TRBJ1-4
d_gene: -
v_gene: TRBV7-9
abundance: -
CDR3aa: CASSLQGPPEKLFF
CDR3nt: TGTGCCAGCAGCTTACAGGGGCCCCCTGAAAAACTGTTTTTT

j_gene: TRBJ1-1
d_gene: TRBD1
v_gene: TRBV4-3
abundance: -
CDR3aa: CASSRATGVGTEAFF
CDR3nt: TGCGCCAGCAGCCGAGCCACAGGGGTAGGGACTGAAGCTTTCTTT

j_gene: TRBJ1-2
d_gene: -
v_gene: TRBV7-9
abundance: -
CDR3aa: CASSLPGRHGYTF
CDR3nt: TGTGCCAGCAGCTTACCTGGGCGTCATGGCTACACCTTC

j_gene: TRBJ1-1
d_gene: TRBD1
v_gene: TRBV18
abundance: -
CDR3aa: CASSGQGAHLNTEAFF
CDR3nt: TGTGCCAGCTCGGGACAGGGGGCTCATTTGAACACTGAAGCTTTCTTT

j_gene: TRBJ1-1
d_gene: TRBD1
v_gene: TRBV5-4
abundance: once
CDR3aa: CASSLAGGEAFF
CDR3nt: TGTGCCAGCAGCTTGGCAGGGGGCGAAGCTTTCTTT

j_gene: TRBJ1-5
d_gene: -
v_gene: TRBV18
abundance: few
CDR3aa: CASSPRRGRGALPQHF
CDR3nt: TGTGCCAGCTCACCAAGAAGAGGCAGGGGTGCGTTGCCCCAGCATTTT

j_gene: TRBJ1-2
d_gene: -
v_gene: TRBV14
abundance: once
CDR3aa: CASSPQGRVGYTF
CDR3nt: TGTGCCAGCAGCCCTCAGGGGCGCGTTGGCTACACCTTC

j_gene: TRBJ2-7
d_gene: TRBD1
v_gene: TRBV28
abundance: -
CDR3aa: CASSFADRAWEQYF
CDR3nt: TGTGCCAGCAGTTTCGCCGACAGGGCTTGGGAGCAGTACTTC

j_gene: TRBJ2-1
d_gene: -
v_gene: TRBV11-2
abundance: -
CDR3aa: CASSLANEQFF
CDR3nt: TGTGCCAGCAGCTTAGCTAATGAGCAGTTCTTC

j_gene: TRBJ1-2
d_gene: -
v_gene: TRBV28
abundance: -
CDR3aa: CASSSSPLNYGYTF
CDR3nt: TGTGCCAGCAGTTCGTCCCCCCTTAACTATGGCTACACCTTC

j_gene: TRBJ2-5
d_gene: -
v_gene: TRBV3-1/TRBV3-2
abundance: -
CDR3aa: CASSGQGETQYF
CDR3nt: TGTGCCAGCAGCGGACAAGGGGAGACCCAGTACTTC

j_gene: TRBJ2-7
d_gene: -
v_gene: TRBV29-1
abundance: -
CDR3aa: CSVGGRATYEQYF
CDR3nt: TGCAGCGTTGGGGGCAGGGCCACCTACGAGCAGTACTTC

j_gene: TRBJ1-1
d_gene: -
v_gene: TRBV27
abundance: -
CDR3aa: CASSRDTEAFF
CDR3nt: TGTGCCAGCAGTCGGGACACTGAAGCTTTCTTT

j_gene: TRBJ1-1
d_gene: -
v_gene: TRBV19
abundance: -
CDR3aa: CASSIDRETNTEAFF
CDR3nt: TGTGCCAGTAGTATAGACAGGGAAACGAACACTGAAGCTTTCTTT

j_gene: TRBJ1-6
d_gene: TRBD1
v_gene: TRBV5-1
abundance: -
CDR3aa: CASSLAGTGYSPLHF
CDR3nt: TGCGCCAGCAGCTTAGCCGGGACAGGGTATTCACCCCTCCACTTT

j_gene: TRBJ1-2
d_gene: -
v_gene: TRBV4-2
abundance: -
CDR3aa: CASSQDPRQGYGYTF
CDR3nt: TGTGCCAGCAGCCAAGATCCCCGGCAGGGTTATGGCTACACCTTC